This record concerns one T cell receptor (beta chain) sequence. What it recognizes is unknown. The sample originates from a study of CD8 T cells in Susac syndrome. The ends were cut back, 0 bases at V and 0 bases at J, with 9 bases in the middle. CDR3 length: 16 residues. Germline V lookup: CDR1 LGHDT, CDR2 YNNKEL (reference sequence). Reverse transcription of about 0.45 to 1 ug RNA was carried out with random hexamers. immunoSEQ multiplex PCR amplified TCR beta CDR3 across 54 Vbeta, 13 Jbeta. MiXCR, run by TCRdb on the immunoSEQ multiplex PCR reads, gives a single entry per CDR3 protein. The sample carries about 200,000 distinct CDR3 sequences, roughly 96% recorded once. Study-level points and caveats: It was acknowledged by the study that relatively few individuals were included in its TCR sequencing and HLA analysis.

High-throughput TCR beta sequencing covered peripheral CD8+ and CD4+ T cells. Purification of the CD8+ and CD4+ T cells relied on negative isolation, and TEMRA cells underwent FACS enrichment. This clonotype was obtained from a human donor in good health. The chain is built from TRBV3-1 and TRBJ1-5; D gene uncertain. The specimen sequenced was CD4+ T cells from PBMCs. The CDR3 region has the DNA TGTGCCAGCAGCCAAGATCGGGGTTATAGCAATCAGCCCCAGCATTTT. It specifies CASSQDRGYSNQPQHF.